Listed below are T cell receptor beta chains from one sample, sequenced in a study of blood T cell repertoires in COVID-19. The method was immunoSEQ multiplex PCR; TCRdb's version includes in-frame clones alone and lacks a portion of them. The data contain roughly 140,000 clones, approximately 91% of them singletons. Sequenced: peripheral blood. The receptors shown here come from a man in his forties or fifties with active or convalescent COVID-19. Both conserved end residues are part of each CDR3. A D gene is named only where the DNA matches it firmly. Clone size is stated in some rows and not others, as once, few, many or a class when expanded.

j_gene: TRBJ1-6; d_gene: NA; v_gene: TRBV20-1; abundance: NA; CDR3nt: TGCAGTGCTAGCAGGGATTCACCCCTCCACTTT; CDR3aa: CSASRDSPLHF
j_gene: TRBJ2-3; d_gene: TRBD2; v_gene: TRBV9; abundance: NA; CDR3nt: TGTGCCAGCAGCGTAGAACCCCAGGGACTAGCGGGAGCGCAGTATTTT; CDR3aa: CASSVEPQGLAGAQYF
j_gene: TRBJ2-1; d_gene: NA; v_gene: TRBV5-6; abundance: NA; CDR3nt: TGTGCCAGCAGCTTACCGCTACAGGTTCTAAGGACCTACAATGAGCAGTTCTTC; CDR3aa: CASSLPLQVLRTYNEQFF
j_gene: TRBJ1-1; d_gene: NA; v_gene: TRBV19; abundance: once; CDR3nt: TGTGCCAGTAGTATAACCCTCAGGGGAAGGGTTTCTGAAGCTTTCTTT; CDR3aa: CASSITLRGRVSEAFF
j_gene: TRBJ2-1; d_gene: NA; v_gene: TRBV10-2; abundance: NA; CDR3nt: TGCGCCAGCAGTGTACCTGGGAGAGCCTACAATGAGCAGTTCTTC; CDR3aa: CASSVPGRAYNEQFF
j_gene: TRBJ1-6; d_gene: TRBD1; v_gene: TRBV18; abundance: NA; CDR3nt: TGTGCCAGCTCCGAGGGGGCCGGCAATTCACCCCTCCACTTT; CDR3aa: CASSEGAGNSPLHF
j_gene: TRBJ2-5; d_gene: TRBD2; v_gene: TRBV28; abundance: NA; CDR3nt: TGTGCCAGCAGTTTAAAACCGGGACTAGCGGCCCAAGAGACCCAGTACTTC; CDR3aa: CASSLKPGLAAQETQYF
j_gene: TRBJ1-5; d_gene: NA; v_gene: TRBV27; abundance: NA; CDR3nt: TGTGCCAGCACTCCGAGGGGGGGCGGGCAGCCCCAGCATTTT; CDR3aa: CASTPRGGGQPQHF
j_gene: TRBJ2-7; d_gene: NA; v_gene: TRBV5-4; abundance: NA; CDR3nt: TGTGCCAGCAGCTTGTACCACTTTAAGGAGCAGTACTTC; CDR3aa: CASSLYHFKEQYF
j_gene: TRBJ2-3; d_gene: NA; v_gene: TRBV27; abundance: NA; CDR3nt: TGTGCCAGCAGTTTGGGGGGACTTACAGATACGCAGTATTTT; CDR3aa: CASSLGGLTDTQYF
j_gene: TRBJ2-7; d_gene: TRBD2; v_gene: TRBV4-1; abundance: NA; CDR3nt: TGCGCCAGCAGCCCATTAGCGGGAGGGCCGCCCTACGAGCAGTACTTC; CDR3aa: CASSPLAGGPPYEQYF
j_gene: TRBJ1-1; d_gene: NA; v_gene: TRBV12-3/TRBV12-4; abundance: few; CDR3nt: TGTGCCAGCAGTCAGGGCCCCACTGAAGCTTTCTTT; CDR3aa: CASSQGPTEAFF
j_gene: TRBJ2-2; d_gene: TRBD2; v_gene: TRBV7-8; abundance: NA; CDR3nt: TGTGCCAGCAGCAAGACGGTATTAGCGGGAGTGGCAGCGAACACCGGGGAGCTGTTTTTT; CDR3aa: CASSKTVLAGVAANTGELFF
j_gene: TRBJ2-6; d_gene: NA; v_gene: TRBV19; abundance: once; CDR3nt: TGTGCCAGTAGTATGTCCATTCCTGGGGCCAACGTCCTGACTTTC; CDR3aa: CASSMSIPGANVLTF
j_gene: TRBJ2-7; d_gene: TRBD2; v_gene: TRBV29-1; abundance: NA; CDR3nt: TGCAGCGTTGAAGAAGGGGATAGCGGGGGCTCCTACGAGCAGTACTTC; CDR3aa: CSVEEGDSGGSYEQYF
j_gene: TRBJ2-1; d_gene: TRBD2; v_gene: TRBV3-1/TRBV3-2; abundance: NA; CDR3nt: TGTGCCAGCAGCACAGCTAGCGGCTCCTACAATGAGCAGTTCTTC; CDR3aa: CASSTASGSYNEQFF
j_gene: TRBJ1-2; d_gene: TRBD1; v_gene: TRBV18; abundance: NA; CDR3nt: TGTGCCAGCTCCCCCGGGACAGGGACAAACTATGGCTACACCTTC; CDR3aa: CASSPGTGTNYGYTF
j_gene: TRBJ2-1; d_gene: TRBD1; v_gene: TRBV11-2; abundance: NA; CDR3nt: TGTGCCAGCAGCCCACAGACAGGGGGGGTTCATAGGGAGCAGTTCTTC; CDR3aa: CASSPQTGGVHREQFF
j_gene: TRBJ2-1; d_gene: NA; v_gene: TRBV6-5; abundance: NA; CDR3nt: TGTGCCAGCAGTTCCCCGGCGGGGATCTATGAGCAGTTCTTC; CDR3aa: CASSSPAGIYEQFF
j_gene: TRBJ2-3; d_gene: TRBD1; v_gene: TRBV10-1; abundance: many; CDR3nt: TGCGCCACCAAGGAGGACAGGGATTACGATACGCAGTATTTT; CDR3aa: CATKEDRDYDTQYF
j_gene: TRBJ2-1; d_gene: NA; v_gene: TRBV11-2; abundance: NA; CDR3nt: TGTGCCAGCAGCTTCTCCAGCGGGTCCTACAATGAGCAGTTCTTC; CDR3aa: CASSFSSGSYNEQFF
j_gene: TRBJ2-2; d_gene: TRBD2; v_gene: TRBV7-7; abundance: NA; CDR3nt: TGTGCTACAGGACTAGCGGGAGGGCCGGGAGTCGGGGAGCTGTTTTTT; CDR3aa: CATGLAGGPGVGELFF
j_gene: TRBJ2-3; d_gene: TRBD1; v_gene: TRBV10-1; abundance: NA; CDR3nt: TGCGCCAGCAGCCGGGACAGGGGAACCGATACGCAGTATTTT; CDR3aa: CASSRDRGTDTQYF
j_gene: TRBJ1-2; d_gene: TRBD1; v_gene: TRBV9; abundance: NA; CDR3nt: TGTGCCAGCAGCCTTGGAGGCGGGACAGGGACCTATGGCTACACCTTC; CDR3aa: CASSLGGGTGTYGYTF
j_gene: TRBJ2-1; d_gene: NA; v_gene: TRBV11-2; abundance: NA; CDR3nt: TGTGCCAGCAGCTTAGACCACTCCTACAATGAGCAGTTCTTC; CDR3aa: CASSLDHSYNEQFF
j_gene: TRBJ2-1; d_gene: NA; v_gene: TRBV5-1; abundance: NA; CDR3nt: TGCGCCAGCAGCAAGGGGGACTACAATGAGCAGTTCTTC; CDR3aa: CASSKGDYNEQFF
j_gene: TRBJ2-7; d_gene: NA; v_gene: TRBV21-1; abundance: NA; CDR3nt: TGTGCCAGCAGCAGAGACAGAGCACAATCCTACGAGCAGTACTTC; CDR3aa: CASSRDRAQSYEQYF
j_gene: TRBJ2-7; d_gene: NA; v_gene: TRBV18; abundance: NA; CDR3nt: TGTGCCAGCTCTACCCCCACGGGACGCAGGGGTAACGAGCAGTACTTC; CDR3aa: CASSTPTGRRGNEQYF
j_gene: TRBJ2-7; d_gene: TRBD1; v_gene: TRBV6-6; abundance: once; CDR3nt: TGTGCCAGCACGACAGGGGGGGCCTACGAGCAGTACTTC; CDR3aa: CASTTGGAYEQYF
j_gene: TRBJ1-6; d_gene: NA; v_gene: TRBV20-1; abundance: NA; CDR3nt: TGCAGTGCTAGTGGAGCCTATAATTCACCCCTCCACTTT; CDR3aa: CSASGAYNSPLHF
j_gene: TRBJ2-1; d_gene: TRBD1; v_gene: TRBV5-8; abundance: NA; CDR3nt: TGTGCCAGCGGCTTTACGGACAGGGGCCAAGGTGAGCAGTTCTTC; CDR3aa: CASGFTDRGQGEQFF
j_gene: TRBJ2-7; d_gene: TRBD2; v_gene: TRBV7-2; abundance: NA; CDR3nt: TGTGCCAGCAGCTTAGGTTCTAGCGGGAGGAAGCCCTACGAGCAGTACTTC; CDR3aa: CASSLGSSGRKPYEQYF
j_gene: TRBJ2-7; d_gene: NA; v_gene: TRBV5-1; abundance: NA; CDR3nt: TGCGCCAGCAGCACAGCTTACGAGCAGTACTTC; CDR3aa: CASSTAYEQYF
j_gene: TRBJ2-7; d_gene: NA; v_gene: TRBV19; abundance: NA; CDR3nt: TGTGCCAGTAGTATAGCGGGCAGGGGGGATATCGAGCAGTACTTC; CDR3aa: CASSIAGRGDIEQYF
j_gene: TRBJ2-1; d_gene: TRBD2; v_gene: TRBV3-1/TRBV3-2; abundance: NA; CDR3nt: TGTGCCAGCAGCCCAGAAGATAGGCGGGGGGCCCCAAATGAGCAGTTCTTC; CDR3aa: CASSPEDRRGAPNEQFF
j_gene: TRBJ2-7; d_gene: TRBD2; v_gene: TRBV19; abundance: NA; CDR3nt: TGTGCCAGTAGTATTAGCAGCGGGAGAGATTACGAGCAGTACTTC; CDR3aa: CASSISSGRDYEQYF
j_gene: TRBJ2-7; d_gene: TRBD1; v_gene: TRBV9; abundance: NA; CDR3nt: TGTGCCAGCAGCCGGGGGACAGGGGGCTTAGGAGGCTACGAGCAGTACTTC; CDR3aa: CASSRGTGGLGGYEQYF
j_gene: TRBJ2-2; d_gene: NA; v_gene: TRBV2; abundance: NA; CDR3nt: TGTGCCAGCGGAGGTCAAAGTACCGGGGAGCTGTTTTTT; CDR3aa: CASGGQSTGELFF
j_gene: TRBJ1-1; d_gene: NA; v_gene: TRBV6-5; abundance: NA; CDR3nt: TGTGCCAGCAGTTACTCCAGGGGAGTGAACACTGAAGCTTTCTTT; CDR3aa: CASSYSRGVNTEAFF
j_gene: TRBJ2-7; d_gene: NA; v_gene: TRBV5-1; abundance: NA; CDR3nt: TGCGCCAGCAGCCCGGGACATGGACCGGAGCAGTACTTC; CDR3aa: CASSPGHGPEQYF
j_gene: TRBJ2-5; d_gene: TRBD1; v_gene: TRBV28; abundance: once; CDR3nt: TGTGCCAGCAGTGACGGACAGGGGGATGAGACCCAGTACTTC; CDR3aa: CASSDGQGDETQYF
j_gene: TRBJ1-6; d_gene: TRBD1; v_gene: TRBV19; abundance: NA; CDR3nt: TGTGCCAGTGCCGACAGGGGAACTAATTCACCCCTCCACTTT; CDR3aa: CASADRGTNSPLHF
j_gene: TRBJ2-7; d_gene: TRBD1; v_gene: TRBV6-5; abundance: NA; CDR3nt: TGTGCCAGCAGTTACTCGATAGACAGGGTGTTTTACGAGCAGTACTTC; CDR3aa: CASSYSIDRVFYEQYF
j_gene: TRBJ2-1; d_gene: TRBD2; v_gene: TRBV28; abundance: NA; CDR3nt: TGTGCCAGCAGACCCACCGGGACTAGTAGGGCCAATGAGCAGTTCTTC; CDR3aa: CASRPTGTSRANEQFF
j_gene: TRBJ2-5; d_gene: NA; v_gene: TRBV2; abundance: once; CDR3nt: TGTGCCAGCAGTGCGGAGCGGAGCCCCCAAGAGACCCAGTACTTC; CDR3aa: CASSAERSPQETQYF
j_gene: TRBJ2-7; d_gene: TRBD2; v_gene: TRBV5-4; abundance: NA; CDR3nt: TGTGCCAGCAGCTTGCTAGCGGGAGGGCAAGAGCAGTACTTC; CDR3aa: CASSLLAGGQEQYF
j_gene: TRBJ2-7; d_gene: NA; v_gene: TRBV6-5; abundance: NA; CDR3nt: TGTGCCAGCAGTCGGGGATCAGGAGCTCCCTACGAGCAGTACTTC; CDR3aa: CASSRGSGAPYEQYF
j_gene: TRBJ2-5; d_gene: NA; v_gene: TRBV29-1; abundance: once; CDR3nt: TGCAGCGTTCAGGGCACGTACCAAGAGACCCAGTACTTC; CDR3aa: CSVQGTYQETQYF
j_gene: TRBJ2-7; d_gene: NA; v_gene: TRBV18; abundance: NA; CDR3nt: TGTGCCAGCTCACCAGGGCGGACAGCCACCTACGAGCAGTACTTC; CDR3aa: CASSPGRTATYEQYF
j_gene: TRBJ2-7; d_gene: TRBD2; v_gene: TRBV4-2; abundance: once; CDR3nt: TGTGCCAGCAGCCAAGATTATACTAGCGGTATCTACGAGCAGTACTTC; CDR3aa: CASSQDYTSGIYEQYF
j_gene: TRBJ2-7; d_gene: NA; v_gene: TRBV7-9; abundance: once; CDR3nt: TGTGCCAGCAGCCATACAGGAAGGGGTAACTCCTACGAGCAGTACTTC; CDR3aa: CASSHTGRGNSYEQYF
j_gene: TRBJ1-1; d_gene: NA; v_gene: TRBV28; abundance: NA; CDR3nt: TGTGCCAGCAGTACTACAGGGAACACTGAAGCTTTCTTT; CDR3aa: CASSTTGNTEAFF
j_gene: TRBJ1-4; d_gene: TRBD1; v_gene: TRBV6-6; abundance: NA; CDR3nt: TGTGCCAGCGGTGGATCGCAGGGGGCTGTCGAGGTTCGAAAACTGTTTTTT; CDR3aa: CASGGSQGAVEVRKLFF
j_gene: TRBJ2-7; d_gene: TRBD1; v_gene: TRBV28; abundance: NA; CDR3nt: TGTGCCAGCGGGATCCCAACAGGGGTGTTCTCCTACGAGCAGTACTTC; CDR3aa: CASGIPTGVFSYEQYF
j_gene: TRBJ1-5; d_gene: TRBD1; v_gene: TRBV19; abundance: NA; CDR3nt: TGTGCCAGTAGTTTAGGACAGGCGCGTACAAATCAGCCCCAGCATTTT; CDR3aa: CASSLGQARTNQPQHF
j_gene: TRBJ2-3; d_gene: TRBD2; v_gene: TRBV11-3; abundance: NA; CDR3nt: TGTGCCAGCAGCTTGGGGGAAAGGCTAGCGGGAGCCTCTAGCACAGATACGCAGTATTTT; CDR3aa: CASSLGERLAGASSTDTQYF
j_gene: TRBJ1-4; d_gene: TRBD1; v_gene: TRBV25-1; abundance: NA; CDR3nt: TGTGCCAGCGAAACAGGGGGTTCTAATGAAAAACTGTTTTTT; CDR3aa: CASETGGSNEKLFF
j_gene: TRBJ2-5; d_gene: TRBD1; v_gene: TRBV5-4; abundance: NA; CDR3nt: TGTGCCAGCAGTTGGACAGGGCGAGAGACCCAGTACTTC; CDR3aa: CASSWTGRETQYF
j_gene: TRBJ1-1; d_gene: NA; v_gene: TRBV24-1; abundance: NA; CDR3nt: TGTGCCACCAGTGACTCCCTGAACACTGAAGCTTTCTTT; CDR3aa: CATSDSLNTEAFF